The entry below gives a single TCR beta chain sequence along with its context. What it binds is not known. Use of 60 Vbeta and 13 Jbeta primers characterized the PCR. TCRdb's copy holds only in-frame clones and misses some; the assay was immunoSEQ multiplex PCR. The top ten hold roughly 0.4% of the sample, which has about 200,000 clones, 75% to 85% seen once. These data are taken from a study of cytomegalovirus exposure and HLA in healthy donors. The overall study: There were 90 million to 140 million unique TCR beta sequences, drawn from roughly 200 million T cells, in an earlier analysis.

Findings and limits, study-wide: TCR beta sequences numbering roughly 18,000 were associated with HLA alleles at 0.05 false discovery rate in a later analysis. Previously analyzed data showed that most TCR beta V segments were productive at a frequency of about 87% or about 30%. The dataset shows that most TCR sequences were rare, while some public TCRs occurred in many donors.

The V and J ends lost 4 bases and 0 bases respectively, with 10 bases between them. This CDR3 contains 14 residues. Germline CDR1 reads SNHLY; CDR2 reads FYNNEI. This receptor was identified in a male donor in good health and CMV-seropositive. Specimen: PBMCs. V usage is TRBV2 and J usage is TRBJ2-7; perhaps TRBD1 as D (6 bases). This chain's CDR3 is CASSGRGHSYEQYF. The CDR3 DNA sequence: TGTGCCAGCAGTGGCAGGGGACACTCCTACGAGCAGTACTTC.